The 13 T cell receptor beta chains listed next were all sequenced from one sample in a study of shared clonotypes between healthy human individuals. The naive CD8 population came from CD45RO-negative cells selected for CCR7, without terminally differentiated effector memory CD45RA+ cells. TCRdb's copy holds only in-frame clones and misses some; the assay was immunoSEQ multiplex PCR. The sample lists 760,000 or so clones, about 96% seen once, with under 0.25% in the top ten. Sequenced material: naive CD8+ T cells sorted from blood. The receptors stem from a man aged 30-40 years in good health.

The V call is TRBV19, the J call TRBJ1-5, with 7 nucleotides matching TRBD1. The CDR3 totals 13 residues. Germline V gene data show CDR1 as LNHDA and CDR2 as SQIVND (reference sequence). The V and J ends lost 5 bases and 6 bases, in that order; junction bases with no gene match: 4. CDR3 sequence (DNA): TGTGCCAGTAGTGAACAGGGGTTTCAGCCCCAGCATTTT. Translation: CASSEQGFQPQHF.

The rearrangement uses TRBV2 and TRBJ2-3, with 9 bases aligning to TRBD1. Germline trimming cut 6 bases from V and 7 bases from J; bases unmatched to any gene: 5. From germline, CDR1 is SNHLY and CDR2 FYNNEI. The CDR3 sequence is 13 residues long. The CDR3 spells CASRGTGLNTQYF. CDR3 bases: TGTGCCAGCAGAGGGACAGGGCTAAATACGCAGTATTTT.

The chain couples TRBV27 to TRBJ2-7, with D maybe TRBD1 (6 bases). CDR1 MNHEY and CDR2 SMNVEV come from the germline V gene (reference sequence). This CDR3 is built from 15 residues. V lost 3 bases, J lost 0 bases, and 12 bases lay in between. This chain's CDR3 is CASSFLDRSSYEQYF. The CDR3 DNA reads as TGTGCCAGCAGTTTCTTAGACAGGAGCTCCTACGAGCAGTACTTC.

The gene calls are TRBV9 and TRBJ1-5; D not resolved. Germline CDR1 is SGDLS and CDR2 is YYNGEE. The germline V and J ends were trimmed by 3 bases and 6 bases, with 16 bases remaining between them. The CDR3 contains 15 residues. CDR3 in amino acids: CASSEDDLSGQPQHF. The CDR3 region has the DNA TGTGCCAGCAGCGAGGATGACCTAAGTGGTCAGCCCCAGCATTTT. Full variable domain (missing parts from reference TRBV9 and TRBJ1-5): DSGVTQTPKHLITATGQRVTLRCSPRSGDLSVYWYQQSLDQGLQFLIQYYNGEERAKGNILERFSAQQFPDLHSELNLSSLELGDSALYFCASSEDDLSGQPQHFGDGTRLSIL.

This sequence joins TRBV5-1 and TRBJ2-7; 9 bases are shared with TRBD2. This CDR3 is 16 amino acids long. Germline V gene sequence: CDR1 SGHRS, CDR2 YFSETQ. V lost 0 bases and J lost 0; bases outside the gene matches: 4. The CDR3 loop is CASSLGLADDSYEQYF. The DNA for the CDR3 is TGCGCCAGCAGCTTGGGACTAGCGGACGACTCCTACGAGCAGTACTTC.

The chain recombines TRBV7-8 with TRBJ2-2; tentatively, D is TRBD1 (5 bases). This CDR3 contains 13 residues. Germline V CDR1 and CDR2: SGHVS, FQNEAQ. V lost 5 bases and J 8 bases, leaving 12 bases between the germline ends. CDR3 region: CASSPEGAGELFF. CDR3 bases: TGTGCCAGCAGCCCAGAAGGGGCTGGGGAGCTGTTTTTT.

The rearrangement links TRBV7-2 to TRBJ2-3; 15 positions match TRBD2. V trimming: 5 bases; J trimming: 0 bases; junction bases outside the gene matches: 6. This CDR3 contains 18 residues. Germline CDR1 and CDR2: SGHTA and FQGNSA. As DNA, the CDR3 is TGTGCCAGCAGCACCGGGACTAGCGGGAGGACTAGCACAGATACGCAGTATTTT. Encoded protein: CASSTGTSGRTSTDTQYF.

The chain links TRBV6-1 to TRBJ1-5; unclear D gene. The germline V and J ends were trimmed by 6 bases and 7 bases, with 16 bases remaining between them. The CDR3 contains 14 residues. The germline CDR1 and CDR2 sequences are MNHNS and SASEGT. CDR3 amino acids: CASRELLGSQPQHF. The DNA of the CDR3 is TGTGCCAGCAGGGAGCTATTGGGGTCCCAGCCCCAGCATTTT.

The V gene is TRBV7-9, the J gene TRBJ2-7; TRBD1 agrees at 7 bases. This CDR3 is 14 amino acids long. The V gene end was trimmed by 0 bases and the J gene end by 2 bases; junction bases not matched to a gene: 1. The germline V gene has CDR1 SEHNR and CDR2 FQNEAQ (reference sequence). CDR3 in amino acids: CASSLATGTYEQYF. In DNA form, the CDR3 reads TGTGCCAGCAGCTTAGCGACAGGGACCTACGAGCAGTACTTC.

The gene calls are TRBV28 and TRBJ2-3; the match to TRBD2 covers 12 bases. There are 17 residues in the CDR3. V lost 6 bases and J lost 0; bases outside the gene matches: 7. In germline, CDR1 is MDHEN, CDR2 SYDVKM. The DNA for the CDR3 is TGTGCCAGCAGGGAAGGAGGGACTAGCGGGAGCACAGATACGCAGTATTTT. The encoded protein is CASREGGTSGSTDTQYF.

This sequence joins TRBV28 and TRBJ2-3; TRBD2 aligns across 9 bases. From germline, CDR1 is MDHEN and CDR2 SYDVKM. The CDR3 spans 18 residues. Trimming at V came to 5 bases and at J to 0 bases, leaving 12 bases not matched to a gene. The CDR3 loop reads CASSTLLRLAASTDTQYF. In DNA, the CDR3 is TGTGCCAGCAGTACATTATTAAGACTAGCGGCTAGCACAGATACGCAGTATTTT.

This chain joins TRBV10-1 and TRBJ2-1, with D perhaps matching TRBD1 (5 bases). V was cut by 4 bases and J by 5 bases, with 9 bases left in between. The CDR3 extends over 13 amino acids. From germline, CDR1 is WNHNN and CDR2 SYGVQD (reference sequence). Written as DNA, the CDR3 is TGCGCCAGCAGTGCTAGGGGAAACAATGAGCAGTTCTTC. Protein product: CASSARGNNEQFF.

This clone came up once. This sequence joins TRBV7-2 and TRBJ2-7, with 8 positions matching TRBD2. Germline-derived CDR1 and CDR2 are SGHTA and FQGNSA. The CDR3 contains 14 residues. J gave up 4 bases and V 3 bases, and 5 bases lay outside the gene matches. CDR3 coding DNA: TGTGCCAGCAGCTTTGGCGGGAGGTCGTACGAGCAGTACTTC. Translating gives CASSFGGRSYEQYF.